This T cell receptor (beta chain) is from a study of human T cells and chemical hapten exposure. Time point defined: patch test 3, about 24 weeks after DPC sensitization. Treatment here: therapeutic diphenylcyclopropenone sensitization with weekly scalp DPC. Authors' analysis steps: Ranging from roughly 20,000 to 750,000, TCR counts per sample had a median value of approximately 99,000. TCRdb used MiXCR to reprocess the RACE reads, holding one entry per CDR3 protein. The V and J calls come from TCRdb's annotation, not from the publication. Among 82,000 or so distinct CDR3 sequences, 10% to 15% were seen once, and the ten largest hold approximately 5%. Study-wide findings and caveats: Expanded TCRs showed more large CDR3 clusters than pre-sensitization or healthy control sets.

Note on this clonotype: Its cognate antigen is unknown.

V lost 4 bases to trimming and J lost 1 base, with 4 bases between them. From germline, CDR1 is SQVTM and CDR2 ANQGSEA. CDR3 length equals 11 residues. The source material was whole blood, sampled in connection with sensitization to the hapten diphenylcyclopropenone (DPC). This TCR was recovered from a woman between 45 and 60 years old with alopecia areata. Some clones in this sample may be carry-over from other donors' samples. The chain has TRBV29-1 and TRBJ1-1; D gene uncertain. The CDR3 sequence is CSVGANTEAFF. The CDR3 coding sequence is TGCAGCGTTGGGGCGAACACTGAAGCTTTCTTT. Looking up the rest from reference TRBV29-1 and TRBJ1-1 gives the full variable domain: SAVISQKPSRDICQRGTSLTIQCQVDSQVTMMFWYRQQPGQSLTLIATANQGSEATYESGFVIDKFPISRPNLTFSTLTVSNMSPEDSSIYLCSVGANTEAFFGQGTRLTVV.